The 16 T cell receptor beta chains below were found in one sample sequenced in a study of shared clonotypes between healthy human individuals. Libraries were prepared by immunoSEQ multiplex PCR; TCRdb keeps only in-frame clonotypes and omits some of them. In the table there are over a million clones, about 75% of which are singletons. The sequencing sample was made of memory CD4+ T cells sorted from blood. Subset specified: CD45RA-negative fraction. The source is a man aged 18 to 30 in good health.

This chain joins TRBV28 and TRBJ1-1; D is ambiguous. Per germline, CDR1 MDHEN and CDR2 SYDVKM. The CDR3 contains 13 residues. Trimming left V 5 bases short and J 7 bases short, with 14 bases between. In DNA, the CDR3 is TGTGCCAGCAGTCAACCTGACCTAATTGAAGCTTTCTTT. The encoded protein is CASSQPDLIEAFF.

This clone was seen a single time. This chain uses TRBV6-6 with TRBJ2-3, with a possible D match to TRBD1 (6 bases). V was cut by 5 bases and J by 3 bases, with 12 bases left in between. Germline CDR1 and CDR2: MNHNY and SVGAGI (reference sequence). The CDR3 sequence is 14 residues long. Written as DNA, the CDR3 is TGTGCCAGCAGTGGGGGCCTGGTGACAGATACGCAGTATTTT. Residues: CASSGGLVTDTQYF.

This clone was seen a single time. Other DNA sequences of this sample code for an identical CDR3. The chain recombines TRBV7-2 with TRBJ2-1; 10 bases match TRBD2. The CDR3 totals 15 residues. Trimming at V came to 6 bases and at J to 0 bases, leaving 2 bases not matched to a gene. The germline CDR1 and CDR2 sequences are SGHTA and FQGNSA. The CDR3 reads CASSPSGSSYNEQFF. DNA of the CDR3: TGTGCCAGCAGTCCTAGCGGGAGCTCCTACAATGAGCAGTTCTTC.

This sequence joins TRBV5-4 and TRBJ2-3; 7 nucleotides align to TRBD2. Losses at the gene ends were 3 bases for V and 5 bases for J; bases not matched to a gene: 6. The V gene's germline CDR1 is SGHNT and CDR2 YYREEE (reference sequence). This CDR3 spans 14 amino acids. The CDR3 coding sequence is TGTGCCAGCAGCTCCCCCCGGGAGGAAGATACGCAGTATTTT. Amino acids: CASSSPREEDTQYF. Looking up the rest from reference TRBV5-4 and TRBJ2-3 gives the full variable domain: ETGVTQSPTHLIKTRGQQVTLRCSSQSGHNTVSWYQQALGQGPQFIFQYYREEENGRGNFPPRFSGLQFPNYSSELNVNALELDDSALYLCASSSPREEDTQYFGPGTRLTVL.

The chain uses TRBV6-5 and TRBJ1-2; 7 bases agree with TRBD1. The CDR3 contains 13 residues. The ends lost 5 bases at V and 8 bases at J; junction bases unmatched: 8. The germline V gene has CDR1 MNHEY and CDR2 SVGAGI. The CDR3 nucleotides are TGTGCCAGCAGTCGACAGGGCGGTAGGGGCTACACCTTC. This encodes CASSRQGGRGYTF.

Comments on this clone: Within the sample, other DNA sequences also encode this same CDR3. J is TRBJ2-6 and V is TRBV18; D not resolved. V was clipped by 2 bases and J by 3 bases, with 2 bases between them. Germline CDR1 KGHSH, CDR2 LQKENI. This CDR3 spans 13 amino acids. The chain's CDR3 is CASSPDGANVLTF. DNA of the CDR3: TGTGCCAGCTCACCAGATGGGGCCAACGTCCTGACTTTC.

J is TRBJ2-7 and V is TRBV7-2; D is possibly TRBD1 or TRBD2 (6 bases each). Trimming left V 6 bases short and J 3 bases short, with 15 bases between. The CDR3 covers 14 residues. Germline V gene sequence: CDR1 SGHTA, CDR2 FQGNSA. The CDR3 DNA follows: TGTGCCAGCAGACCGGTAGGGGGAGGCTACGAGCAGTACTTC. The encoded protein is CASRPVGGGYEQYF.

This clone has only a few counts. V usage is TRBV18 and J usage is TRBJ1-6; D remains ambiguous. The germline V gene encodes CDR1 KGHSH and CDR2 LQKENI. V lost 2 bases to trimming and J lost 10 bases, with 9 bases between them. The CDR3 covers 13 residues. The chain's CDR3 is CASSPEGRSPLHF. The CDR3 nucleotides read TGTGCCAGCTCACCAGAGGGAAGGTCACCCCTCCACTTT.

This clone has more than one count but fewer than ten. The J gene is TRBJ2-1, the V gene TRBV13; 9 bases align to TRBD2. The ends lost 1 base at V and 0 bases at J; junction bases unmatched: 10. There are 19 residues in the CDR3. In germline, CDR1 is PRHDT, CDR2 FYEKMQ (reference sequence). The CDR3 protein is CASSLELIAGDTSYNEQFF. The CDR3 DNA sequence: TGTGCCAGCAGCTTAGAACTAATAGCGGGGGATACCTCCTACAATGAGCAGTTCTTC.

The CDR3 DNA reads TGTGCCAGCAGTGCCGACAGGGGGCAGTTCTTC. Amino acids: CASSADRGQFF. The rearrangement uses TRBV2 and TRBJ2-1; TRBD1 agrees at 8 bases. Germline CDR1 and CDR2: SNHLY and FYNNEI. Unmatched junction bases numbered 2, after V lost 4 bases and J lost 12 bases. CDR3 length: 11 residues.

CDR3 amino acids: CASSHWTGIGETQYF. The CDR3 DNA follows: TGTGCCAGCAGCCATTGGACAGGGATCGGAGAGACCCAGTACTTC. The chain couples TRBV7-6 to TRBJ2-5, with 8 positions matching TRBD1. Germline V CDR1 and CDR2: SGHVS, FNYEAQ. The CDR3 is 15 amino acids. Unmatched junction bases numbered 9, after V lost 5 bases and J lost 4 bases.

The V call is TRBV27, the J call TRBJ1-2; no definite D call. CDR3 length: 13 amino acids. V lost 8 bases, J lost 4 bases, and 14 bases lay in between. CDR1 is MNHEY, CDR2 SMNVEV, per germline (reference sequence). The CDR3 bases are TGTGCCAGCTCCCGCACCTTTGGCTATGGCTACACCTTC. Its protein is CASSRTFGYGYTF.

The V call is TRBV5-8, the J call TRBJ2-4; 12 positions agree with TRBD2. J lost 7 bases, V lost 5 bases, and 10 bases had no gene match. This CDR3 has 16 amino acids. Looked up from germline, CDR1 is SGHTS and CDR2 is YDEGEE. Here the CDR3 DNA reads TGTGCCAGCAGGCCCGGACTAGCGGGGCTCGGGAACATTCAGTACTTC. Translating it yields CASRPGLAGLGNIQYF.

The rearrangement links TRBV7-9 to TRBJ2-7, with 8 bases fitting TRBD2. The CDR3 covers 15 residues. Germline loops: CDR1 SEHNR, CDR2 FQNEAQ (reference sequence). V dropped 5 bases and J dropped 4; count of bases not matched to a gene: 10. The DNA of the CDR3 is TGTGCCAGCAGCCCCTTGGGACTAGTCTCGTACGAGCAGTACTTC. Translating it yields CASSPLGLVSYEQYF. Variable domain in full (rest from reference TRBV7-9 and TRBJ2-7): DTGVSQNPRHKITKRGQNVTFRCDPISEHNRLYWYRQTLGQGPEFLTYFQNEAQLEKSRLLSDRFSAERPKGSFSTLEIQRTEQGDSAMYLCASSPLGLVSYEQYFGPGTRLTVT.

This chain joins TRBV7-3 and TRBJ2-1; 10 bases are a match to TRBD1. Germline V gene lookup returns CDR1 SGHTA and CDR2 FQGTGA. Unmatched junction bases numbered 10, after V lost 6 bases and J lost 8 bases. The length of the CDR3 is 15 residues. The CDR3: CASSFPGQGLDEQFF. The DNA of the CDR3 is TGTGCCAGCAGTTTCCCGGGACAGGGGTTGGATGAGCAGTTCTTC.

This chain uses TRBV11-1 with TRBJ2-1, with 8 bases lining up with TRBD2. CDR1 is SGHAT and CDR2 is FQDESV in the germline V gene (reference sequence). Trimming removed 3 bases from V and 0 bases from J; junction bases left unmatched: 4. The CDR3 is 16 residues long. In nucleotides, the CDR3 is TGTGCCAGCAGCTTTCTTAGCGGGGCCTCCTACAATGAGCAGTTCTTC. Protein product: CASSFLSGASYNEQFF.